This T cell receptor beta chain was documented in a study of T cell responses to AZD1222 COVID-19 vaccine. Study observations and caveats: White British people made up most donors, females outnumbered males, and clonal diversity was possibly underestimated. Regions left unmutated in variants are reportedly the target of nearly half of spike-specific TCRs.

V gave up 2 bases and J gave up 3 bases; unmatched junction bases: 8. The CDR3 has 15 amino acids. Germline V gene lookup returns CDR1 SGHRS and CDR2 YFSETQ. TCRdb keeps only in-frame clones here, not all; method: immunoSEQ multiplex PCR. Of about 140,000 clones listed, 93% were seen once; the top ten hold less than 1%. On this clone: What it binds is not known.

The sample in question was peripheral blood, obtained on day 0 of MenACWY control vaccination. The genes are TRBV5-1 and TRBJ2-7; 7 bases line up with TRBD1. The TCR sequence derives from an adult in good health. The CDR3 here is CASSFGTAPDYEQYF. Written as DNA, the CDR3 is TGCGCCAGCAGCTTCGGGACAGCTCCTGACTACGAGCAGTACTTC.